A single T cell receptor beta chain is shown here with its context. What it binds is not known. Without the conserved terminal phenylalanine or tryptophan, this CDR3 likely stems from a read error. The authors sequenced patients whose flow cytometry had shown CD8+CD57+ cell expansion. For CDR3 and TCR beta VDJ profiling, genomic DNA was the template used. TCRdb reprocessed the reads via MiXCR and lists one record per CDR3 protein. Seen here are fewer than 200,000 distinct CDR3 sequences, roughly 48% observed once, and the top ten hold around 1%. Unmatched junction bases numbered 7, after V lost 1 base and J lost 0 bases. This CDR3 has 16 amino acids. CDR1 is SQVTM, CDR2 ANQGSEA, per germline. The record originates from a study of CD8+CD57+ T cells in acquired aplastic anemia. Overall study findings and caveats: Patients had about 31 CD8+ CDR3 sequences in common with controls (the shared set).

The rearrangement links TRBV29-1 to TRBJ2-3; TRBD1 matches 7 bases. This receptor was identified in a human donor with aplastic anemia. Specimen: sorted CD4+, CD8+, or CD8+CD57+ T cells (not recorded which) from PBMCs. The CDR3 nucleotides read TGCAGCGTTGAAGGTCTTGTGACAGGGAGCACAGATACGCAGTATTCT. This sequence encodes CSVEGLVTGSTDTQYS.